Sequencing of this T cell receptor (beta chain) was carried out in a study of T cells in lung cancer brain metastases. Concerning this clone: Its target is not known. It may be a read error: a sequence one base away is much more abundant.

Each sample used roughly 2–5 ug genomic DNA, matched between paired samples. Clones were read by immunoSEQ multiplex PCR, and TCRdb kept only the in-frame ones, dropping some. The sample has about 5,600 clones, roughly 80% seen once; the top ten hold more than 5.5%. Study-level results: FFPE DNA fragmentation may have prevented retrieving the complete T cell repertoire.

Tumor areas were macrodissected from about 5 deparaffinized, unstained approximately 10 um sections guided by marked H&E slides. Sample: tumor tissue from a brain metastasis. The clonotype was recovered from a man between 50 and 59 years old with non-small cell lung cancer that had spread to the brain.

This chain's CDR3 is CAWSPGGDQPQHF. In DNA form, the CDR3 reads TGTGCCTGGAGTCCGGGAGGGGACCAGCCCCAGCATTTT. This chain joins TRBV30 and TRBJ1-5, with a possible D match to TRBD1 (5 bases). Per germline, CDR1 GTSNPN and CDR2 SVGIG (reference sequence). The CDR3 length is 13 residues. V lost 2 bases to trimming and J lost 7 bases, with 12 bases between them. Complete variable domain (other parts from reference TRBV30 and TRBJ1-5): SQTIHQWPATLVQPVGSPLSLECTVEGTSNPNLYWYRQAAGRGLQLLFYSVGIGQISSEVPQNLSASRPQDRQFILSSKKLLLSDSGFYLCAWSPGGDQPQHFGDGTRLSIL.